The source of this T cell receptor (beta chain) is a study of cytomegalovirus exposure and HLA in healthy donors. Overall study results and limits: Subsequent analysis of the approximately 110 validation repertoires found a tendency for first-cohort TCR clusters to co-occur. Through in vitro validation, a few CMV-associated chains were shown to be specific for CMV antigens.

Sequenced by immunoSEQ multiplex PCR; TCRdb stores in-frame clones only, minus some. The sample lists some 140,000 clones, 86% occurring once. The donors were members of the approximately 120-subject validation cohort (separate from the 666-subject first cohort). On this clone: Its target is unknown.

This clonotype was obtained from a man aged 18 to 35 in good health and CMV-seropositive. Material: PBMCs.

CDR3 nucleotide sequence: TGTGCCAGCAGCTTATCGGGGGGAACTGAAGCTTTCTTT. It translates to CASSLSGGTEAFF. The V and J genes are TRBV7-8 and TRBJ1-1; a weak D match, TRBD1 (5 bases). Trimming took 2 bases from V and 5 from J, leaving 9 bases between them. The CDR3 totals 13 residues. In germline, CDR1 is SGHVS, CDR2 FQNEAQ. Using reference TRBV7-8 and TRBJ1-1 for the parts outside the CDR3, the full variable domain is GAGVSQSPRYKVAKRGQDVALRCDPISGHVSLFWYQQALGQGPEFLTYFQNEAQLDKSGLPSDRFFAERPEGSVSTLKIQRTQQEDSAVYLCASSLSGGTEAFFGQGTRLTVV.